These T cell receptor beta chains were read from a single sample in a study of blood T cell repertoires in COVID-19. Repertoires were generated with immunoSEQ multiplex PCR, while TCRdb's copy carries only in-frame clones and drops some. Of roughly 32,000 clones in the sample, roughly 87% were seen once. Sequenced material: peripheral blood. These receptors all come from a man aged 55 to 70 with active COVID-19. CDR3s include the opening cysteine and the closing phenylalanine or tryptophan. A D gene is named only where the DNA matches it firmly.

v_gene: TRBV15
d_gene: TRBD1
j_gene: TRBJ2-7
CDR3aa: CATSRVPPGGSYEQYF

v_gene: TRBV7-3
d_gene: NA
j_gene: TRBJ2-7
CDR3aa: CASSPSVTEVDEQYF

v_gene: TRBV7-9
d_gene: TRBD2
j_gene: TRBJ2-5
CDR3aa: CASSPRPGLRMETQYF

v_gene: TRBV3-1/TRBV3-2
d_gene: NA
j_gene: TRBJ2-1
CDR3aa: CASSGLRNEQFF

v_gene: TRBV4-2
d_gene: TRBD2
j_gene: TRBJ2-2
CDR3aa: CASSGLAGVAGELFF

v_gene: TRBV10-3
d_gene: TRBD1
j_gene: TRBJ2-2
CDR3aa: CAISVRDRGDTGELFF

v_gene: TRBV4-3
d_gene: NA
j_gene: TRBJ1-2
CDR3aa: CASSRRRTLYGYTF

v_gene: TRBV9
d_gene: NA
j_gene: TRBJ1-5
CDR3aa: CASSALYTGINQPQHF

v_gene: TRBV11-2
d_gene: NA
j_gene: TRBJ2-1
CDR3aa: CASSLRRYNGDEQFF

v_gene: TRBV7-6
d_gene: NA
j_gene: TRBJ2-7
CDR3aa: CASSLETSREQYF

v_gene: TRBV5-4
d_gene: TRBD2
j_gene: TRBJ2-7
CDR3aa: CASRQGLAGDDEQYF

v_gene: TRBV3-1/TRBV3-2
d_gene: TRBD1
j_gene: TRBJ2-3
CDR3aa: CASSQTVGGQGHTDTQYF

v_gene: TRBV24-1
d_gene: TRBD2
j_gene: TRBJ2-7
CDR3aa: CATSGLGLATHYEQYF